The clone carrying this TCR beta chain was seen a single time. The sample belongs to a study of blood T cell repertoires in COVID-19. The wider study: Both acute and convalescent COVID-19 samples were obtained from the United States, Italy and Spain. T cells, B-cell-depleted T cells, or PBMCs supplied cDNA or gDNA.

CDR3 length: 16 amino acids. In germline, CDR1 is MDHEN, CDR2 SYDVKM. V lost 7 bases, J lost 1 base, and 10 bases stayed unmatched. In the original analysis: Estimates of nucleated cell counts were drawn from the amplification of reference gene primers. The data were produced by immunoSEQ multiplex PCR, yet TCRdb's version contains in-frame clones alone and is incomplete. The V and J calls and the clone size are those of that table, but D and trimming were determined from the DNA. The sample holds about 130,000 clones, under 85% seen once. This receptor was obtained from a man aged 60 to 75 with acute or convalescent COVID-19. Input material: peripheral blood. The gene calls are TRBV28 and TRBJ1-3; 7 bases align to TRBD1. The CDR3, as DNA: TGTGCCAGCAACCCACAGGGGCACCAATCTGGAAACACCATATATTTT. It specifies CASNPQGHQSGNTIYF.